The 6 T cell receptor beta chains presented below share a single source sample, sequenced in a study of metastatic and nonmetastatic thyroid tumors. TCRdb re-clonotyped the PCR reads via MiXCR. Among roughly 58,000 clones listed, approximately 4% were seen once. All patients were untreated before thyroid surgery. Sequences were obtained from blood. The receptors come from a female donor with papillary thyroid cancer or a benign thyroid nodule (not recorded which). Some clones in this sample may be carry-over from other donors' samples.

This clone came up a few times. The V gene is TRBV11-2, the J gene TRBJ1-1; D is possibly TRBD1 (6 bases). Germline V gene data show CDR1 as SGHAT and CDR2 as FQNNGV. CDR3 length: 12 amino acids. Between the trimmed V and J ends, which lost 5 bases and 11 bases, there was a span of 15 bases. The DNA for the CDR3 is TGTGCCAGCAGCCTACAGGGACGGGGGGCTTTCTTT. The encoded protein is CASSLQGRGAFF.

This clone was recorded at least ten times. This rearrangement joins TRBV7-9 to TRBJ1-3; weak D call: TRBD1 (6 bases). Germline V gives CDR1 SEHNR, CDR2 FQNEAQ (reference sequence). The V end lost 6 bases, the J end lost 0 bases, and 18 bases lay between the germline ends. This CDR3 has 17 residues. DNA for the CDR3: TGTGCCAGCAGAGAGATCGACAGGATTTTCTCTGGAAACACCATATATTTT. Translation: CASREIDRIFSGNTIYF.

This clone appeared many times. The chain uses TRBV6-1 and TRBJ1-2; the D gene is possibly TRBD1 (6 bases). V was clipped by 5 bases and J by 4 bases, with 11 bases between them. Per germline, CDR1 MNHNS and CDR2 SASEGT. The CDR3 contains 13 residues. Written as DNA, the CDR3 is TGTGCCAGCAGTCCACAGGGATTCTATGGCTACACCTTC. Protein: CASSPQGFYGYTF.

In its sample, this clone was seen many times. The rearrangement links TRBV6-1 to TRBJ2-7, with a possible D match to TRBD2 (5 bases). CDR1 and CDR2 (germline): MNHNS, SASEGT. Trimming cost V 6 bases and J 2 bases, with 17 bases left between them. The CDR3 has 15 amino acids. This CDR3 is CASSQARGPTYEQYF. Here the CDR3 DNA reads TGTGCCAGCAGCCAAGCGAGAGGGCCGACCTACGAGCAGTACTTC.

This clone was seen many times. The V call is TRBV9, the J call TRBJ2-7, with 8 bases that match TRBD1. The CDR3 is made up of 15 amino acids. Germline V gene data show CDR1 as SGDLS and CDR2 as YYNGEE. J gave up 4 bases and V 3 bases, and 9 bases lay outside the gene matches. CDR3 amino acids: CASSGTGRGLYEQYF. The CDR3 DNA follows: TGTGCCAGCAGCGGGACGGGCAGGGGGCTTTACGAGCAGTACTTC.

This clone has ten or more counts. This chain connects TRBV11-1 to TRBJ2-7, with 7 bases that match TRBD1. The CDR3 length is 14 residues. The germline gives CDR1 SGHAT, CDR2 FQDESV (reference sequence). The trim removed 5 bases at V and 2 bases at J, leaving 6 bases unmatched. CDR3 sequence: CASSPRDRAYEQYF. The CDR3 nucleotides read TGTGCCAGCAGCCCCCGAGACAGGGCCTACGAGCAGTACTTC.